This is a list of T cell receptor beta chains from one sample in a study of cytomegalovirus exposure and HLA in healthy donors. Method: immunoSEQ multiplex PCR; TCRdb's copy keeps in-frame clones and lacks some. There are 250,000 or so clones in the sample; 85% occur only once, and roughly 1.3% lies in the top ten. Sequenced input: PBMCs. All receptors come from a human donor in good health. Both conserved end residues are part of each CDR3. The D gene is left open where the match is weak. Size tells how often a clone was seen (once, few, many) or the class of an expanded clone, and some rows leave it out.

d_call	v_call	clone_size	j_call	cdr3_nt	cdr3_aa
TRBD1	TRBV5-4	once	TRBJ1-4	TGTGCCAGCAGCTCGTTGGGACAGGGGGGCGAAAAACTGTTTTTT	CASSSLGQGGEKLFF
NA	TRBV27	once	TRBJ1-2	TGTGCCAGCAGTTTACAGGGGAACTATGGCTACACCTTC	CASSLQGNYGYTF
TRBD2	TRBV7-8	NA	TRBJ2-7	TGTGCCAGCAGCCCACGGACTAGCGGAACCTACGAGCAGTACTTC	CASSPRTSGTYEQYF
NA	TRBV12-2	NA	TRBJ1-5	TGTGCAAGTCGCTTCCTAACGACCGGGACAGAGGAGAATCAGCCCCAGCATTTT	CASRFLTTGTEENQPQHF
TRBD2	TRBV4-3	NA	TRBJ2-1	TGCGCCAGCAGCCAAGATCAGCGGGAGTATAATGAGCAGTTCTTC	CASSQDQREYNEQFF
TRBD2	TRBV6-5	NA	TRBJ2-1	TGTGCCAGCAGTCAAGGGACTAGCGGTACGAATGAGCAGTTCTTC	CASSQGTSGTNEQFF
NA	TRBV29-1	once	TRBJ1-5	TGCAGCAGAGGGCGGGGTGGGGCTCAGCCCCAGCATTTT	CSRGRGGAQPQHF
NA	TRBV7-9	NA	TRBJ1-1	TGTGCCAGCAGCTGGGACCAGGGGACTGAAGCTTTCTTT	CASSWDQGTEAFF
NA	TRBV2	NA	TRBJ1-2	TGTGCCAGCAGTGAAAGGGGCGCTGGCTATGGCTACACCTTC	CASSERGAGYGYTF
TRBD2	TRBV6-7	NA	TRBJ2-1	TGTGCCAGCAGGCAGACCGGGACTAGCGGGAGGGGGCAGAACAATGAGCAGTTCTTC	CASRQTGTSGRGQNNEQFF
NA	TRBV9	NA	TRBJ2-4	TGTGCCAGCGACGGGCTAGCGTTGGACATTCAGTACTTC	CASDGLALDIQYF
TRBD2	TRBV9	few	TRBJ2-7	TGTGCCAGCAGCGGCGAAAGCGGGACGACCTACGAGCAGTACTTC	CASSGESGTTYEQYF
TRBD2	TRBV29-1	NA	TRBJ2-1	TGCAGCGTACCTCCACCTAGCGGGTTTCACAATGAGCAGTTCTTC	CSVPPPSGFHNEQFF
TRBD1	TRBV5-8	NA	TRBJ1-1	TGTGCCAGCAGCTTCGGGACAGCCCTGAACACTGAAGCTTTCTTT	CASSFGTALNTEAFF
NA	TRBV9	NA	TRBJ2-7	TGTGCCAGCAGCGTAGGGTTGGTTGCGGACTACGAGCAGTACTTC	CASSVGLVADYEQYF
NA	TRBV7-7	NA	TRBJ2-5	TGTGCTAGCAGCTTAAATTCAAACCAAGAGACCCAGTACTTC	CASSLNSNQETQYF
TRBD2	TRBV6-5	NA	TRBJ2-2	TGTGCCAGCAGTTTTGGGACTAGCGGATACACCGGGGAGCTGTTTTTT	CASSFGTSGYTGELFF
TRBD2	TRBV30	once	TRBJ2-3	TGTGCCTGGAGTGCCATAGCGGGGTCCACAGATACGCAGTATTTT	CAWSAIAGSTDTQYF
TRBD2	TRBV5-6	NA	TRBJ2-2	TGTGCCAGCAGCCCCGGAGGGGGGCGGCTAGCGGGAAACACCGGGGAGCTGTTTTTT	CASSPGGGRLAGNTGELFF
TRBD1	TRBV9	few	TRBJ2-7	TGTGCCAGCAGCGTAGACGGGACAGGGAAAGTTAGCGAGCAGTACTTC	CASSVDGTGKVSEQYF
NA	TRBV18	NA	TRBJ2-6	TGTGCCAGCTCACCCTACAGCTACTTAAACTCTGGGGCCAACGTCCTGACTTTC	CASSPYSYLNSGANVLTF
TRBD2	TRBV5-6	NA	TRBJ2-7	TGTGCCAGCAGCTTGGTTTCTAGCGGCTACGAGCAGTACTTC	CASSLVSSGYEQYF
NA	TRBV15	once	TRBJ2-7	TGTGCCACCAGCAGCGGCTCCTACGAGCAGTACTTC	CATSSGSYEQYF
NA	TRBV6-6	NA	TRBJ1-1	TGTGCCAGCAGCCCGTCCCGGGGAGAACGAGCTGAAGCTTTCTTT	CASSPSRGERAEAFF
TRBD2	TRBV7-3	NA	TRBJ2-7	TGTGCCAGCGCGGCTAGCGGGGGGTCCTACGAGCAGTACTTC	CASAASGGSYEQYF
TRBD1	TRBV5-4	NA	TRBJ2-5	TGTGCCAGCAGCCCGGGACAGCAAGAGACCCAGTACTTC	CASSPGQQETQYF
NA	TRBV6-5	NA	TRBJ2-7	TGTGCCAGCAGTCCCCTTAGCTCCTACGAGCAGTACTTC	CASSPLSSYEQYF
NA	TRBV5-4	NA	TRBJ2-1	TGTGCCAGTGGCTCACATGCCGCCTACAATGAGCAGTTCTTC	CASGSHAAYNEQFF
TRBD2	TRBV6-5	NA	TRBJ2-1	TGTGCCAGCAGTCCCGGGAGGGGGGCCTACAATGAGCAGTTCTTC	CASSPGRGAYNEQFF
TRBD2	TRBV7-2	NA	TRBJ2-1	TGTGCCAGCAGCCTATTAGCGGGAGGGGGGTACAATGAGCAGTTCTTC	CASSLLAGGGYNEQFF
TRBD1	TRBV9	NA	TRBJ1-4	TGTGCCAGCAGCGCTTCCGGGACAGGGGGTGAAAAACTGTTTTTT	CASSASGTGGEKLFF
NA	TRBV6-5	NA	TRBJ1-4	TGTGCCAGCAGGCAGGGGCCTAATGAAAAACTGTTTTTT	CASRQGPNEKLFF
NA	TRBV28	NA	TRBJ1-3	TGTGCCAGCAGTTTCGTCTCCTTTGGGACAATCCGAAACACCATATATTTT	CASSFVSFGTIRNTIYF
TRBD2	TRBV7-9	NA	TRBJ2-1	TGTGCCTCAGAGAGATCAGCGGGAGCTGCCCATGAGCAGTTCTTC	CASERSAGAAHEQFF
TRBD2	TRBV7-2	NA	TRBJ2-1	TGTGCCAGCAGCCCTCGGACTAGCGGGAGGTACAATGAGCAGTTCTTC	CASSPRTSGRYNEQFF
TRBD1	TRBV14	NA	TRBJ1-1	TGTGCCAGCAGCCAAGATCGGCAGGGGGACACTGAAGCTTTCTTT	CASSQDRQGDTEAFF
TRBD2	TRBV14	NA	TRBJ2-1	TGTGCCAGAAAAAAAGGGGGCTCCGGACTAGCGGGATTAGGCCCTGACAATGAGCAGTTCTTC	CARKKGGSGLAGLGPDNEQFF
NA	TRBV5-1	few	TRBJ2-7	TGCGCCAGCAGCTTGTCAGGGGTTAGTTCCTACGAGCAGTACTTC	CASSLSGVSSYEQYF
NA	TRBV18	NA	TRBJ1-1	TGTGCCAGCTCACCACCGTCCCAGGTACTGAACACTGAAGCTTTCTTT	CASSPPSQVLNTEAFF
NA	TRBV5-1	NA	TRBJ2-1	TGCGCCAGCAGCACATCACGGAGATACAAATTGGCGAGTCGTACCTACAATGAGCAGTTCTTC	CASSTSRRYKLASRTYNEQFF
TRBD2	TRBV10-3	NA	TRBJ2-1	TGTGCCATCAGTGATGGGACTAGCGGTAACAATGAGCAGTTCTTC	CAISDGTSGNNEQFF
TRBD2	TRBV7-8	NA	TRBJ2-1	TGTGCCAGCAGCTTCAGCACTAGCGGCTTCTACAATGAGCAGTTCTTC	CASSFSTSGFYNEQFF
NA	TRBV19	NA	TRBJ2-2	TGTGCCAGTAGTATCACAGGAGGGGAGCTGTTTTTT	CASSITGGELFF
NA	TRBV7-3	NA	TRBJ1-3	TGTGCCAGCAGCTCAAACTTGGGAAACACCATATATTTT	CASSSNLGNTIYF
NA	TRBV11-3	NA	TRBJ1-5	TGTGCCAGCAGTGACGGCAGGGGAAGCAATCAGCCCCAGCATTTT	CASSDGRGSNQPQHF
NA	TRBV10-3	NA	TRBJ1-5	TGTGCCATCAGTGTATCGGGGGAGGGCTATCAGCCCCAGCATTTT	CAISVSGEGYQPQHF
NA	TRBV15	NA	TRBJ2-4	TGTGCCACCAGCAGCCCACAACGGCTGCTCGCGGACATTCAGTACTTC	CATSSPQRLLADIQYF
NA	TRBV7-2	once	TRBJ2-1	TGTGCCAGCAGCCCAGGCCCGATCAATGAGCAGTTCTTC	CASSPGPINEQFF
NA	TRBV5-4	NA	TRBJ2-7	TGTGCCAGCAGCCTATTTGGCTCCTACGAGCAGTACTTC	CASSLFGSYEQYF
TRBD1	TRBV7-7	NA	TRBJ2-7	TGTGCTAGCAGCTTAGTGTTCGGACAGGGCTACGAGCAGTACTTC	CASSLVFGQGYEQYF
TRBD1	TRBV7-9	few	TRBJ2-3	TGTGCCAGCAGCTTAGAAGGGAGCAGGGGGCGCTCAGATACGCAGTATTTT	CASSLEGSRGRSDTQYF
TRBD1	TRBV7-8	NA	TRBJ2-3	TGTGCCAGCAGCGCCAGGGGGTTTGGAGATACGCAGTATTTT	CASSARGFGDTQYF
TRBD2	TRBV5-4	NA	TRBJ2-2	TGTGCCAGCAGCCCTCTCGGGGCTAGCGGTAACACCGGGGAGCTGTTTTTT	CASSPLGASGNTGELFF
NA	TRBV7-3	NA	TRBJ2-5	TGTGCCAGCAGCCCGGCGGGGCCTCAAGAGACCCAGTACTTC	CASSPAGPQETQYF